This T cell receptor (beta chain) stems from a study of control samples from healthy donors and cancer patients. Clones were sequenced by immunoSEQ multiplex PCR, and TCRdb holds only the in-frame ones, with some missing. The table lists 140,000 to 150,000 clones, about nine tenths of them singletons. This CDR3 has 15 amino acids. Looked up from germline, CDR1 is SGHVS and CDR2 is FQNEAQ. Trimming at V came to 5 bases and at J to 3 bases, leaving 5 bases not matched to a gene. The source of this sequence is a man younger than 45 in good health. Material: blood. The rearrangement uses TRBV7-8 and TRBJ2-7; 12 bases align to TRBD1. CDR3 nucleotides: TGTGCCAGCAGCCCCGGGACAGGGGGCATCTACGAGCAGTACTTC. Protein product: CASSPGTGGIYEQYF.